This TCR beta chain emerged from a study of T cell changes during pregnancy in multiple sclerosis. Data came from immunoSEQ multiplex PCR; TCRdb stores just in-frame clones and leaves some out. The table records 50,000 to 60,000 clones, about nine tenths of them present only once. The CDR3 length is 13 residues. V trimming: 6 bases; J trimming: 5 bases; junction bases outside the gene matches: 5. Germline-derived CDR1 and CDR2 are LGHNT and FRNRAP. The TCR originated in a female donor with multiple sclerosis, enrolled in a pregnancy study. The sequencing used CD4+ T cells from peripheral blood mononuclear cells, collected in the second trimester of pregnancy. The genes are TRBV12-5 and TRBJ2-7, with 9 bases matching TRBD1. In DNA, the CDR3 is TGTGCTAGTGGCAGGGACAGGGTCAACGAGCAGTACTTC. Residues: CASGRDRVNEQYF.